This T cell receptor beta chain was sequenced for a study of shared clonotypes between healthy human individuals. About the research overall: Plates per donor: three CD4 naive, three CD4 memory, two CD8 naive, one CD8 memory.

Profiling relied on immunoSEQ multiplex PCR, and the TCRdb table lists in-frame clones only, not all of them. The sample lists 2 million to 2.5 million clones, about 92% occurring once. The CDR3 runs to 15 residues. The V gene lost 3 bases and the J gene lost 2 bases, with 11 bases spanning the gap. In germline, CDR1 is KGHSH, CDR2 LQKENI. The sample consisted of naive CD4+ T cells from PBMCs. The subset: CD45RA+ positively selected. The TCR comes from a man aged 18 to 29 in good health. Some clones in this sample may be carry-over from other donors' samples. The chain employs TRBV18 and TRBJ2-1, with D tentatively TRBD1 or TRBD2 (5 bases each). The DNA for the CDR3 is TGTGCCAGCTCACCCGACTGGGGGACCTACAATGAGCAGTTCTTC. Translating it yields CASSPDWGTYNEQFF. Full variable domain (missing parts from reference TRBV18 and TRBJ2-1): NAGVMQNPRHLVRRRGQEARLRCSPMKGHSHVYWYRQLPEEGLKFMVYLQKENIIDESGMPKERFSAEFPKEGPSILRIQQVVRGDSAAYFCASSPDWGTYNEQFFGPGTRLTVL.